Listed here are 13 T cell receptor beta chains from one sample, sequenced in a study of cytomegalovirus exposure and HLA in healthy donors. The PCR made use of 60 Vbeta and 13 Jbeta primers. Sequencing used immunoSEQ multiplex PCR; TCRdb keeps in-frame clones, though not all of them. This table has 100,000 to 150,000 clones, 70% to 80% appearing once. The sequenced sample consisted of PBMCs. The receptors here all came from a man aged 40-49 years in good health and CMV-seronegative.

The chain carries TRBV19 and TRBJ2-7; 8 nucleotides match TRBD1. V was clipped by 6 bases and J by 3 bases; unmatched bases: 4. Germline CDR1 reads LNHDA; CDR2 reads SQIVND (reference sequence). The CDR3 length is 13 residues. This CDR3 is CASSFGTGYEQYF. The DNA for the CDR3 is TGTGCCAGTAGCTTCGGGACAGGCTACGAGCAGTACTTC.

This clone has a handful of counts. This rearrangement joins TRBV7-9 to TRBJ1-1; D is ambiguous. V lost 5 bases, J lost 5 bases, and 12 bases lay in between. Germline V gene sequence: CDR1 SEHNR, CDR2 FQNEAQ (reference sequence). The CDR3 runs to 13 residues. CDR3 DNA: TGTGCCAGCAGCCTGTTCGAGGGTACTGAAGCTTTCTTT. Translation: CASSLFEGTEAFF.

The CDR3 protein is CASSGTGTGGEAFF. As DNA, the CDR3 is TGTGCCAGCTCAGGAACCGGGACAGGGGGGGAAGCTTTCTTT. The chain is built from TRBV18 and TRBJ1-1, with 11 nucleotides matching TRBD1. The CDR3 is 14 residues long. V gave up 5 bases and J gave up 8 bases; unmatched junction bases: 7. The V gene's germline CDR1 is KGHSH and CDR2 LQKENI. Full variable domain (missing parts from reference TRBV18 and TRBJ1-1): NAGVMQNPRHLVRRRGQEARLRCSPMKGHSHVYWYRQLPEEGLKFMVYLQKENIIDESGMPKERFSAEFPKEGPSILRIQQVVRGDSAAYFCASSGTGTGGEAFFGQGTRLTVV.

This chain connects TRBV7-2 to TRBJ2-5; 8 bases fit TRBD1. The tail of the sequence fits TRBJ2-7 better, so the J call may be wrong. The germline V gene encodes CDR1 SGHTA and CDR2 FQGNSA. The CDR3 contains 14 residues. The CDR3 coding sequence is TGTGCCAGCAGCCCCTACGGGACAGGTTACGAGCAGTACTTC. Translated: CASSPYGTGYEQYF.

V gene TRBV5-1 combines with J gene TRBJ1-2; 8 bases map to TRBD1. The CDR3 consists of 17 residues. Germline values: CDR1 SGHRS, CDR2 YFSETQ. After removal of 0 bases from V and 1 base from J, the junction contained 8 bases not matched to a gene. CDR3 in amino acids: CASSLGQGLANNYGYTF. CDR3 DNA sequence: TGCGCCAGCAGCTTGGGACAGGGGCTCGCAAATAACTATGGCTACACCTTC. Combining the CDR3 with reference TRBV5-1 and TRBJ1-2 gives the whole variable domain KAGVTQTPRYLIKTRGQQVTLSCSPISGHRSVSWYQQTPGQGLQFLFEYFSETQRNKGNFPGRFSGRQFSNSRSEMNVSTLELGDSALYLCASSLGQGLANNYGYTFGSGTRLTVV.

The chain has TRBV9 and TRBJ2-7; 8 nucleotides match TRBD2. The CDR3 runs to 10 residues. Germline CDR1 and CDR2: SGDLS and YYNGEE. The V and J ends lost 5 bases and 12 bases, in that order; junction bases with no gene match: 4. CDR3 coding DNA: TGTGCCAGCAGAGTTAGCGGGGTGTACTTC. Translating it yields CASRVSGVYF.

This chain uses TRBV7-9 with TRBJ2-5, with 15 bases fitting TRBD2. V dropped 5 bases and J dropped 2; count of bases not matched to a gene: 3. Germline V gene lookup returns CDR1 SEHNR and CDR2 FQNEAQ (reference sequence). The CDR3 loop spans 16 amino acids. CDR3 residues: CASSRGTSGGQETQYF. The CDR3 bases are TGTGCCAGCAGCAGAGGGACTAGCGGGGGGCAAGAGACCCAGTACTTC.

The chain has TRBV6-1 and TRBJ2-1; D remains unclear. V shed 7 bases and J shed 4 bases, with 8 bases lying between them. The length of the CDR3 is 12 residues. The germline V gene has CDR1 MNHNS and CDR2 SASEGT. The CDR3 DNA is TGTGCCAGCACGAGGAATTACAATGAGCAGTTCTTC. Translating gives CASTRNYNEQFF.

This chain connects TRBV29-1 to TRBJ2-7; 9 bases align to TRBD1. Germline assignment: CDR1 SQVTM and CDR2 ANQGSEA. The CDR3 covers 12 residues. V lost 4 bases, J lost 7 bases, and 5 bases stayed unmatched. This chain's CDR3 is CSVGTGAGEQYF. The CDR3, as DNA: TGCAGCGTTGGGACAGGGGCGGGTGAGCAGTACTTC.

The V gene is TRBV12-2, the J gene TRBJ2-2; the table names TRBD2, a call not compared with the DNA. TRBV12-2 is a recognized pseudogene. The CDR3 has 21 residues. The CDR3 DNA follows: TGTGCAAGTCGCTTACGGCCGGATCAGCGGGGGCCCGAAAAGAACACCGGGGAGCTGTTTTTT. Amino acids: CASRLRPDQRGPEKNTGELFF.

This clone has more than one count but fewer than ten. The V call is TRBV5-8, the J call TRBJ2-4, with 9 positions matching TRBD1. The CDR3 sequence is 14 residues long. Germline V gene data show CDR1 as SGHTS and CDR2 as YDEGEE. The V gene end was trimmed by 2 bases and the J gene end by 4 bases; junction bases not matched to a gene: 1. The chain's CDR3 is CASSFGTGKNIQYF. In DNA form, the CDR3 reads TGTGCCAGCAGCTTCGGGACAGGGAAAAACATTCAGTACTTC.

This clone was picked up one time. This sequence joins TRBV5-1 and TRBJ1-1; 8 nucleotides align to TRBD1. Germline lookup yields CDR1 SGHRS and CDR2 YFSETQ. This CDR3 comprises 14 residues. The junction had 7 bases not matched to a gene; V was cut back by 7 bases and J by 2 bases. The DNA for the CDR3 is TGCGCCAGCGGAACCGGGACAGGCAACACTGAAGCTTTCTTT. Translation gives CASGTGTGNTEAFF.

The chain is built from TRBV6-5 and TRBJ1-6; D is perhaps TRBD1 (6 bases). The V end was cut by 6 bases, the J end by 7 bases, with 16 bases between. CDR1 and CDR2 from the germline V gene are MNHEY and SVGAGI. The CDR3 has 15 amino acids. DNA of the CDR3: TGTGCCAGCAGGCCGGGGGGGGCGCGAAATTCACCCCTCCACTTT. This codes for CASRPGGARNSPLHF.